This TCR beta chain appears in the sequencing data of a study of blood T cell repertoires in COVID-19. About the research overall: The United States, Italy and Spain were the sources of the acute and convalescent COVID-19 samples. From T cells, B-cell-depleted T cells, or PBMCs came the material, which was cDNA or gDNA.

This CDR3 region has 14 residues. The germline V gene has CDR1 SNHLY and CDR2 FYNNEI. The V end lost 2 bases, the J end lost 5 bases, and 12 bases lay between the germline ends. The repertoire was sequenced with immunoSEQ multiplex PCR; TCRdb's copy has only in-frame clones and lacks some. The data show around 84,000 clones, with 70% to 90% seen just once and roughly 8% held by the top ten. Sequenced input: peripheral blood. The sequence was obtained from an elderly man with active or convalescent COVID-19. The J gene is TRBJ1-2, the V gene TRBV2; maybe TRBD1 (6 bases). DNA for the CDR3: TGTGCCAGCAGTGAAAGGGACACCCGGTATGGCTACACCTTC. Translation: CASSERDTRYGYTF. Together with reference TRBV2 and TRBJ1-2, the CDR3 gives the full variable domain: EPEVTQTPSHQVTQMGQEVILRCVPISNHLYFYWYRQILGQKVEFLVSFYNNEISEKSEIFDDQFSVERPDGSNFTLKIRSTKLEDSAMYFCASSERDTRYGYTFGSGTRLTVV.